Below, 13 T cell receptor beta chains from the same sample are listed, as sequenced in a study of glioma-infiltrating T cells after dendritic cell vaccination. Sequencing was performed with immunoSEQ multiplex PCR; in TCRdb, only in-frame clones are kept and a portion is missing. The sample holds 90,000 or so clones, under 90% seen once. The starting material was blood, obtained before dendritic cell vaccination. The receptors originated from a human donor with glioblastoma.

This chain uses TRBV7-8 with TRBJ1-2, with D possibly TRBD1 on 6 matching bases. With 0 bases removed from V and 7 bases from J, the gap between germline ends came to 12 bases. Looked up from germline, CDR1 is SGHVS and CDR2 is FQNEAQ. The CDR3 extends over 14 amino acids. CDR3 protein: CASSLARGGGGYTF. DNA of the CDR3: TGTGCCAGCAGCTTAGCGCGAGGGGGGGGTGGCTACACCTTC.

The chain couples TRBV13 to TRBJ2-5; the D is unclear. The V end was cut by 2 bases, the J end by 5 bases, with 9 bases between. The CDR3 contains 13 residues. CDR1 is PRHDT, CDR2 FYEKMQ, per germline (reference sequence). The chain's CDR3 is CASSLRGRETQYF. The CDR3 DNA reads TGTGCCAGCAGCTTACGAGGTCGGGAGACCCAGTACTTC.

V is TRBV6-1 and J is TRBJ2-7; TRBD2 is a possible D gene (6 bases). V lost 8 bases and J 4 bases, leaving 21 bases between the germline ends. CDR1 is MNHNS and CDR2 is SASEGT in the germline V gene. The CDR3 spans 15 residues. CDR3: CASAIPRGARYEQYF. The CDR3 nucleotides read TGTGCCAGCGCCATACCGCGCGGGGCCAGGTACGAGCAGTACTTC.

CDR3 protein: CASQRGSSYEQYF. The CDR3 region has the DNA TGTGCCAGTCAGAGGGGGAGCTCCTACGAGCAGTACTTC. The chain couples TRBV19 to TRBJ2-7; the D gene is possibly TRBD1 (6 bases). Germline CDR1 and CDR2: LNHDA and SQIVND (reference sequence). This CDR3 is built from 13 residues. Trimming shortened V by 8 bases and J by 0 bases, and 11 bases separated the two germline ends.

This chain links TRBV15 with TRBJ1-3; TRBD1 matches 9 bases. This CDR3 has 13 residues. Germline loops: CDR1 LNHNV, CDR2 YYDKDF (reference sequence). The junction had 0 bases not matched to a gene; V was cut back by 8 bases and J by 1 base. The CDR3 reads CATGQGSGNTIYF. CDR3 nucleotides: TGTGCCACCGGACAGGGGTCTGGAAACACCATATATTTT.

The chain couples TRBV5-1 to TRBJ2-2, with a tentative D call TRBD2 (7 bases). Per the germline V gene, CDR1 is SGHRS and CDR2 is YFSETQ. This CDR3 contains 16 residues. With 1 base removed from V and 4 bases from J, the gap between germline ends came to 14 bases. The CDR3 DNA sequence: TGCGCCAGCAGCTTGTTGGGGGGGGCAAGCACCGGGGAGCTGTTTTTT. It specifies CASSLLGGASTGELFF.

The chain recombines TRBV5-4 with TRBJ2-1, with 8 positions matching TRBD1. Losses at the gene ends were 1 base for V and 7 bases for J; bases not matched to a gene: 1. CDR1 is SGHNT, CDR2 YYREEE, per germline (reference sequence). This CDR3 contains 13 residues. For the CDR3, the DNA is TGTGCCAGCAGCTTGACAGGGGGGAATGAGCAGTTCTTC. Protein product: CASSLTGGNEQFF.

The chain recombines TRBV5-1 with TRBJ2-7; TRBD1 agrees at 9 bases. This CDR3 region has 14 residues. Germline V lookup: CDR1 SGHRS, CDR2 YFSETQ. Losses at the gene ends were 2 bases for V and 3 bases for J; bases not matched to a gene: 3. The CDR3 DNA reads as TGCGCCAGCAGCTTCGGGACAGGGCGCTACGAGCAGTACTTC. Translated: CASSFGTGRYEQYF. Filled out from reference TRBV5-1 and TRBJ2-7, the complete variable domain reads KAGVTQTPRYLIKTRGQQVTLSCSPISGHRSVSWYQQTPGQGLQFLFEYFSETQRNKGNFPGRFSGRQFSNSRSEMNVSTLELGDSALYLCASSFGTGRYEQYFGPGTRLTVT.

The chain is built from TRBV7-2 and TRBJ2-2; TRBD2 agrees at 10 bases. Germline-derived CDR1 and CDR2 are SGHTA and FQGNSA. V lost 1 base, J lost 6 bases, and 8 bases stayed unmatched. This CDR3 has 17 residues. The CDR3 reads CASSLGGLAIVSGELFF. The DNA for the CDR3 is TGTGCCAGCAGCTTAGGGGGACTAGCGATCGTCTCCGGGGAGCTGTTTTTT.

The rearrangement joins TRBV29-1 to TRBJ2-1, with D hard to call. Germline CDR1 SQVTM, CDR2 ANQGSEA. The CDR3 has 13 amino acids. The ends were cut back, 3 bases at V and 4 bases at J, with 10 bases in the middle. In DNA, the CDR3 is TGCAGCGTTGACCCTACAGAGTACAATGAGCAGTTCTTC. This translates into CSVDPTEYNEQFF.

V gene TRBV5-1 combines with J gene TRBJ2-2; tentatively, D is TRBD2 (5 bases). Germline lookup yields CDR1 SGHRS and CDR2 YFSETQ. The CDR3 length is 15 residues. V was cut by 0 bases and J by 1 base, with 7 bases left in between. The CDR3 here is CASSLARGNTGELFF. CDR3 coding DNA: TGCGCCAGCAGCTTGGCCCGGGGGAACACCGGGGAGCTGTTTTTT. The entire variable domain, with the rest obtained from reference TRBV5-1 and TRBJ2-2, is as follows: KAGVTQTPRYLIKTRGQQVTLSCSPISGHRSVSWYQQTPGQGLQFLFEYFSETQRNKGNFPGRFSGRQFSNSRSEMNVSTLELGDSALYLCASSLARGNTGELFFGEGSRLTVL.

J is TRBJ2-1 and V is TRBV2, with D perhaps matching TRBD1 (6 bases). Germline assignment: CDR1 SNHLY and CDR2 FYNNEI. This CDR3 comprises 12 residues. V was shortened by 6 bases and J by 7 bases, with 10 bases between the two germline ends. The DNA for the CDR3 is TGTGCCAGCAGAGTCGGACAGAATGAGCAGTTCTTC. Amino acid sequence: CASRVGQNEQFF.

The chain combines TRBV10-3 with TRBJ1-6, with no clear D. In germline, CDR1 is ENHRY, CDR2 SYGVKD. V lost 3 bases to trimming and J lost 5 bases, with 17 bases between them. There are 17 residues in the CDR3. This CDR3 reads CAISDPNIRGNNSPLHF. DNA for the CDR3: TGTGCCATCAGTGACCCCAACATCCGAGGGAATAATTCACCCCTCCACTTT.